The rows below give T cell receptor beta chains drawn from one sample of a study of T cell changes during pregnancy in multiple sclerosis. Sequencing was performed with immunoSEQ multiplex PCR; in TCRdb, only in-frame clones are kept and a portion is missing. Of about 67,000 clones in the sample, roughly 90% were seen once. Sequenced material: peripheral blood, taken in the second trimester of pregnancy. Every receptor here comes from a female donor in good health, enrolled as a control in a pregnancy study. Each CDR3 is given with its conserved first and last residue. A D gene is named only where the DNA matches it firmly. Clone size is not always given. Where it is, it says once, few, many or a class for expanded clones.

TRBJ2-7 TRBV10-3 NA few CAISESSGSMDFYEQYF TGTGCCATCAGTGAGTCAAGTGGCAGTATGGACTTTTACGAGCAGTACTTC
TRBJ2-3 TRBV7-9 TRBD1 NA CASSLGTGVFTDTQYF TGTGCCAGCAGCTTAGGGACAGGGGTTTTCACAGATACGCAGTATTTT
TRBJ2-2 TRBV12-5 NA NA CASGRERLPRDKNTGELFF TGTGCTAGTGGCCGAGAACGCCTCCCCCGGGACAAGAACACCGGGGAGCTGTTTTTT
TRBJ2-4 TRBV11-1 NA NA CASSLGSRGAKNIQYF TGTGCCAGCAGCTTAGGATCCCGGGGAGCCAAAAACATTCAGTACTTC
TRBJ1-2 TRBV14 TRBD1 NA CASSPIPGQGMGGYTF TGTGCCAGCAGCCCCATACCGGGACAGGGGATGGGGGGCTACACCTTC
TRBJ2-3 TRBV10-1 NA NA CASSADTDTQYF TGCGCCAGCAGTGCAGATACGGATACGCAGTATTTT
TRBJ1-1 TRBV28 NA NA CASSPRTVMNTEAFF TGTGCCAGCAGTCCACGGACAGTCATGAACACTGAAGCTTTCTTT
TRBJ1-1 TRBV5-1 NA NA CASSLAGSVTEAFF TGCGCCAGCAGCTTGGCTGGGAGCGTCACTGAAGCTTTCTTT
TRBJ2-1 TRBV7-3 NA NA CASSLLRGTGEQFF TGTGCCAGCAGCTTACTTAGAGGAACGGGTGAGCAGTTCTTC
TRBJ2-3 TRBV4-2 TRBD2 NA CASRGLAKDTQYF TGTGCCAGCAGGGGACTAGCGAAAGATACGCAGTATTTT
TRBJ1-1 TRBV5-5 NA NA CASSFRGAHGTEAFF TGTGCCAGCAGCTTTCGGGGGGCGCATGGCACTGAAGCTTTCTTT
TRBJ2-5 TRBV12-2 NA NA CALLDRGRQTQYF TGTGCATTACTGGACAGGGGGCGGCAGACCCAGTACTTC
TRBJ2-1 TRBV4-1 TRBD1 NA CASSQGPGTGKYNEQFF TGCGCCAGCAGCCAGGGACCCGGGACAGGGAAATACAATGAGCAGTTCTTC
TRBJ2-5 TRBV27 TRBD1 NA CASSTSDRGQTQYF TGTGCCAGCAGTACCTCTGACAGGGGACAGACCCAGTACTTC
TRBJ2-3 TRBV7-3 NA NA CASSPGLSTDTQYF TGTGCCAGCAGCCCCGGTTTAAGCACAGATACGCAGTATTTT
TRBJ1-3 TRBV7-9 TRBD1 NA CASSVTGGTIYF TGTGCCAGCAGCGTAACAGGGGGCACCATATATTTT
TRBJ1-1 TRBV19 NA NA CASSIDATGTEAFF TGTGCCAGTAGTATAGATGCAACCGGCACTGAAGCTTTCTTT
TRBJ2-7 TRBV28 NA NA CASSSGDSYEQYF TGTGCCAGCAGTTCAGGGGACTCCTACGAGCAGTACTTC
TRBJ1-1 TRBV7-9 NA few CASSEGRNTEAFF TGTGCCAGCAGCGAGGGAAGGAACACTGAAGCTTTCTTT
TRBJ2-7 TRBV4-1 TRBD2 NA CASSKQAGGDYEQYF TGCGCCAGCAGCAAACAAGCGGGAGGGGACTACGAGCAGTACTTC
TRBJ2-2 TRBV11-3 NA NA CASSLSSGELFF TGTGCCAGCAGCTTGTCTTCCGGGGAGCTGTTTTTT
TRBJ2-7 TRBV2 NA NA CASILRDKRYEQYF TGTGCCAGCATACTCCGGGACAAGAGATACGAGCAGTACTTC
TRBJ2-7 TRBV15 TRBD1 NA CATSPARTGSYEQYF TGTGCCACCAGCCCCGCCCGGACAGGGAGCTACGAGCAGTACTTC
TRBJ1-5 TRBV30 TRBD1 NA CAWSADYRQGAIQPQHF TGTGCCTGGAGTGCTGATTATCGACAGGGGGCGATTCAGCCCCAGCATTTT
TRBJ2-4 TRBV6-1 TRBD2 NA CASSSGGLWGIQYF TGTGCCAGCAGTTCGGGGGGACTATGGGGCATTCAGTACTTC
TRBJ1-2 TRBV5-1 TRBD1 NA CASSLGRTGDGYTF TGCGCCAGCAGCTTGGGGCGGACAGGGGACGGCTACACCTTC
TRBJ2-7 TRBV29-1 NA NA CSVGRFGPAYEQYF TGCAGCGTTGGGAGGTTCGGCCCAGCCTACGAGCAGTACTTC
TRBJ2-7 TRBV27 TRBD2 once CASSSTSGADEQYF TGTGCCAGCAGTTCGACTAGCGGAGCGGACGAGCAGTACTTC
TRBJ1-2 TRBV19 TRBD1 NA CASSKPTGVSPYGYTF TGTGCCAGTAGCAAACCGACAGGGGTCTCTCCCTATGGCTACACCTTC
TRBJ2-3 TRBV5-1 TRBD2 once CASSYAASGGARDTQYF TGCGCCAGCAGCTATGCCGCTAGCGGGGGGGCTAGAGATACGCAGTATTTT
TRBJ1-1 TRBV7-3 NA NA CASRDNNRDEAFF TGTGCCAGCAGGGATAACAACAGGGATGAAGCTTTCTTT
TRBJ2-7 TRBV12-5 TRBD2 NA CASGFRTSGEGYEQYF TGTGCTAGTGGTTTCAGGACTAGCGGGGAGGGCTACGAGCAGTACTTC
TRBJ2-7 TRBV4-2 NA NA CASSQVTGPFEQYF TGTGCCAGCAGCCAAGTTACCGGTCCCTTCGAGCAGTACTTC